Following are 16 T cell receptor beta chains from one sample sequenced in a study of control samples from healthy donors and cancer patients. Generated by immunoSEQ multiplex PCR, the TCRdb table keeps only in-frame clones and is missing some. The sample has around 180,000 clones, around 92% seen once. Material: blood. These TCRs come from a woman in her forties in good health.

A single count supports this clone. The V and J genes are TRBV7-9 and TRBJ1-3; D remains unclear. This CDR3 comprises 15 residues. CDR1 is SEHNR, CDR2 FQNEAQ, per germline (reference sequence). V was clipped by 5 bases and J by 4 bases, with 15 bases between them. DNA of the CDR3: TGTGCCAGCAGCCCCATGTACGCCGGCGGAAACACCATATATTTT. This gives the protein CASSPMYAGGNTIYF. Full variable domain (outside the CDR3, taken from reference TRBV7-9 and TRBJ1-3): DTGVSQNPRHKITKRGQNVTFRCDPISEHNRLYWYRQTLGQGPEFLTYFQNEAQLEKSRLLSDRFSAERPKGSFSTLEIQRTEQGDSAMYLCASSPMYAGGNTIYFGEGSWLTVV.

The count of this clone is one. V usage is TRBV6-5 and J usage is TRBJ1-1; TRBD1 aligns across 11 bases. CDR3 size: 16 residues. J lost 4 bases, V lost 2 bases, and 6 bases had no gene match. CDR1 MNHEY and CDR2 SVGAGI come from the germline V gene. The CDR3 is CASSYGGGQGGTEAFF. CDR3 DNA sequence: TGTGCCAGCAGTTACGGCGGGGGACAGGGGGGCACTGAAGCTTTCTTT.

V and J are TRBV5-1 and TRBJ1-5; no definite D call. The germline CDR1 and CDR2 sequences are SGHRS and YFSETQ. Trimming removed 0 bases from V and 7 bases from J, with 11 bases in between. This CDR3 is built from 14 residues. The CDR3 sequence is CASSLGPTGQPQHF. The CDR3 nucleotides read TGCGCCAGCAGCTTGGGCCCTACGGGGCAGCCCCAGCATTTT.

The chain combines TRBV11-2 with TRBJ1-6, with TRBD1 identical over 7 bases. CDR3 length: 16 amino acids. Trimming removed 4 bases from V and 7 bases from J; junction bases left unmatched: 10. Germline-derived CDR1 and CDR2 are SGHAT and FQNNGV. The CDR3 coding sequence is TGTGCCAGCAGCTCAGTCCCGGGACAGCTCAATTCACCCCTCCACTTT. This gives the protein CASSSVPGQLNSPLHF.

This clone was seen once. Additional DNA sequences in this sample encode the identical CDR3. The chain carries TRBV27 and TRBJ1-1, with D perhaps matching TRBD1 (5 bases). The CDR3 covers 13 residues. Trimming cost V 3 bases and J 2 bases, with 7 bases left between them. Germline CDR1 reads MNHEY; CDR2 reads SMNVEV (reference sequence). This CDR3 reads CASSLGGNTEAFF. CDR3 nucleotides: TGTGCCAGCAGTTTGGGGGGTAACACTGAAGCTTTCTTT.

The sample holds a few counts of this clone. This same CDR3 is encoded by further DNA sequences in the sample. J is TRBJ1-1 and V is TRBV5-1, with D tentatively TRBD1 (5 bases). Per germline, CDR1 SGHRS and CDR2 YFSETQ. V was clipped by 8 bases and J by 1 base, with 9 bases between them. CDR3 length equals 12 residues. The CDR3 loop reads CASKDTNTEAFF. The CDR3 region has the DNA TGCGCCAGTAAGGACACGAACACTGAAGCTTTCTTT.

This clone was seen only once. This chain uses TRBV5-8 with TRBJ1-6, with a weak D call TRBD1 (6 bases). CDR1 and CDR2 (germline): SGHTS, YDEGEE. The V gene lost 3 bases and the J gene lost 4 bases, with 8 bases spanning the gap. The CDR3 spans 14 residues. CDR3 sequence (DNA): TGTGCCAGCAGCTCAGGACAGTATAATTCACCCCTCCACTTT. Its translation is CASSSGQYNSPLHF.

CDR3 loop: CASSRTGEDYGYTF. The CDR3 coding sequence is TGCGCCAGCAGCCGTACAGGGGAGGACTATGGCTACACCTTC. The chain has TRBV5-1 and TRBJ1-2; 7 bases align to TRBD1. The CDR3 runs to 14 residues. V dropped 4 bases and J dropped 3; count of bases not matched to a gene: 6. CDR1 is SGHRS and CDR2 is YFSETQ in the germline V gene.

J is TRBJ2-2 and V is TRBV20-1; no definite D call. Germline assignment: CDR1 DFQATT and CDR2 SNEGSKA (reference sequence). The CDR3 runs 14 residues. Trimming removed 3 bases at V and 5 bases at J, with 13 bases between. The CDR3, as DNA: TGCAGTGCTAGTCGGGCTTATAATACCGGGGAGCTGTTTTTT. Amino acid sequence: CSASRAYNTGELFF.

The chain employs TRBV5-1 and TRBJ1-1; D is perhaps TRBD1 (5 bases). CDR3 length: 15 amino acids. Germline V gene sequence: CDR1 SGHRS, CDR2 YFSETQ. Trimming stripped 0 bases from V and 0 bases from J, with 9 bases between. The CDR3 nucleotides read TGCGCCAGCAGCTTGGGGACAACCCTGAACACTGAAGCTTTCTTT. Residues: CASSLGTTLNTEAFF.

The gene calls are TRBV5-1 and TRBJ2-5; tentatively, D is TRBD1 (8 bases). The CDR3 runs to 16 residues. Germline V gives CDR1 SGHRS, CDR2 YFSETQ. V lost 0 bases and J 5 bases, leaving 17 bases between the germline ends. The CDR3 loop reads CASSLGPTGEGETQYF. CDR3 nucleotide sequence: TGCGCCAGCAGCTTGGGTCCGACAGGGGAGGGGGAGACCCAGTACTTC.

The rearrangement links TRBV5-1 to TRBJ2-5; 9 bases line up with TRBD2. The CDR3 consists of 16 residues. CDR1 and CDR2 (germline): SGHRS, YFSETQ. After removal of 6 bases from V and 0 bases from J, the junction contained 9 bases not matched to a gene. In nucleotides, the CDR3 is TGCGCCAGCAAAGGGCGGGGGGGAGGGAACCAAGAGACCCAGTACTTC. Translated: CASKGRGGGNQETQYF. The whole variable domain, filled in from reference TRBV5-1 and TRBJ2-5, reads KAGVTQTPRYLIKTRGQQVTLSCSPISGHRSVSWYQQTPGQGLQFLFEYFSETQRNKGNFPGRFSGRQFSNSRSEMNVSTLELGDSALYLCASKGRGGGNQETQYFGPGTRLLVL.

This rearrangement joins TRBV3-1 (or the pseudogene TRBV3-2) to TRBJ2-1; D might be TRBD1 or TRBD2, each matching 5 bases. Trimming shortened V by 2 bases and J by 10 bases, and 9 bases separated the two germline ends. Germline CDR1 is LGHDT and CDR2 is YNNKEL (reference sequence). The CDR3 is 12 amino acids. CDR3 sequence reads: CASSQNRDEQFF. CDR3 DNA: TGTGCCAGCAGCCAAAACCGGGACGAGCAGTTCTTC.

CDR3 residues: CASSEERGGRGYEQYF. CDR3 coding DNA: TGTGCCAGCAGTGAAGAGCGGGGGGGACGGGGATACGAGCAGTACTTC. The genes are TRBV2 and TRBJ2-7; 10 bases are a match to TRBD2. Germline CDR1 and CDR2: SNHLY and FYNNEI. This CDR3 contains 16 residues. Germline trimming cut 1 base from V and 4 bases from J; bases unmatched to any gene: 7.

The chain carries TRBV19 and TRBJ1-1; no clear D gene. Trimming removed 5 bases from V and 1 base from J, with 11 bases in between. Looked up from germline, CDR1 is LNHDA and CDR2 is SQIVND (reference sequence). The CDR3 has 14 residues. CDR3 residues: CASSPGVSNTEAFF. The CDR3 DNA follows: TGTGCCAGTAGTCCGGGAGTTTCGAACACTGAAGCTTTCTTT.

The genes are TRBV5-1 and TRBJ2-1; D is possibly TRBD1 (5 bases). The CDR3 runs 15 residues. From germline, CDR1 is SGHRS and CDR2 YFSETQ. V was trimmed by 0 bases and J by 7 bases, leaving 14 bases between them. This chain's CDR3 is CASSLAVGVLNEQFF. The CDR3 DNA is TGCGCCAGCAGCTTGGCCGTAGGGGTTTTGAATGAGCAGTTCTTC.